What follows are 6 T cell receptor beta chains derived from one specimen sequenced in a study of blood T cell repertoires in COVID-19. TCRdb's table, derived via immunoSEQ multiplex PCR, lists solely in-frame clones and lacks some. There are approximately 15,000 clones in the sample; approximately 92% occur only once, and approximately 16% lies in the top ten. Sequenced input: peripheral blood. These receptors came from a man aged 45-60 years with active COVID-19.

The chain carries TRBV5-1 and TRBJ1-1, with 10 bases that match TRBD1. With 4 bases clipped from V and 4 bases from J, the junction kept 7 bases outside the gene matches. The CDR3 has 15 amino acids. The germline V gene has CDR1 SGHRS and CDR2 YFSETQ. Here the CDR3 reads CASSRETGGPTEAFF. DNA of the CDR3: TGCGCCAGCAGCAGGGAGACAGGGGGCCCCACTGAAGCTTTCTTT.

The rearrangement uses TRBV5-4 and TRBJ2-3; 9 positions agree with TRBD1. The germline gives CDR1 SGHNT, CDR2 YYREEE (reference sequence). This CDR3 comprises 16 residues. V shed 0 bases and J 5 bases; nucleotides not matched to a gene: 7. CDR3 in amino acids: CASSLGTGGWGDTQYF. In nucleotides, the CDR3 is TGTGCCAGCAGCTTGGGCACAGGGGGCTGGGGAGATACGCAGTATTTT.

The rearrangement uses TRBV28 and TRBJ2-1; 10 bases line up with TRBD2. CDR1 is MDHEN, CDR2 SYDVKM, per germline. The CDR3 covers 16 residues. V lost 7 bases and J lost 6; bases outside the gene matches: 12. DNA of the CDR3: TGTGCCAGCACTTCAGGGGGCGGACTAGCGGCCAATGAGCAGTTCTTC. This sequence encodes CASTSGGGLAANEQFF. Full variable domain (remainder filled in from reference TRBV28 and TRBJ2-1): DVKVTQSSRYLVKRTGEKVFLECVQDMDHENMFWYRQDPGLGLRLIYFSYDVKMKEKGDIPEGYSVSREKKERFSLILESASTNQTSMYLCASTSGGGLAANEQFFGPGTRLTVL.

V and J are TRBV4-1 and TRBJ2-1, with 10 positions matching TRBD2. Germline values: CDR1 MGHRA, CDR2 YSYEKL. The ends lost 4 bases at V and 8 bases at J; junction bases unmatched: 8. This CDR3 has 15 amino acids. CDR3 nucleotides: TGCGCCAGCAGCCCCTCCAGCGGGAGGGTCGATGAGCAGTTCTTC. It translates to CASSPSSGRVDEQFF.

Here the CDR3 reads CASGRQRGETQYF. The CDR3 DNA reads as TGTGCCAGCGGCCGACAGCGTGGCGAGACCCAGTACTTC. The rearrangement uses TRBV21-1 and TRBJ2-5; whether TRBD1, the table's D call, matches the DNA was not checked. TRBV21-1 is labeled a pseudogene. CDR3 length: 13 residues.

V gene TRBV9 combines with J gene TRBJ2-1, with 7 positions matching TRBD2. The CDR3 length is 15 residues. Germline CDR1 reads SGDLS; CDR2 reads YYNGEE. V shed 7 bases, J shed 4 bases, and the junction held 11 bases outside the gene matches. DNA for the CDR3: TGTGCCAGCGGCCTACAGCGGGACCCTTACAATGAGCAGTTCTTC. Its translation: CASGLQRDPYNEQFF.